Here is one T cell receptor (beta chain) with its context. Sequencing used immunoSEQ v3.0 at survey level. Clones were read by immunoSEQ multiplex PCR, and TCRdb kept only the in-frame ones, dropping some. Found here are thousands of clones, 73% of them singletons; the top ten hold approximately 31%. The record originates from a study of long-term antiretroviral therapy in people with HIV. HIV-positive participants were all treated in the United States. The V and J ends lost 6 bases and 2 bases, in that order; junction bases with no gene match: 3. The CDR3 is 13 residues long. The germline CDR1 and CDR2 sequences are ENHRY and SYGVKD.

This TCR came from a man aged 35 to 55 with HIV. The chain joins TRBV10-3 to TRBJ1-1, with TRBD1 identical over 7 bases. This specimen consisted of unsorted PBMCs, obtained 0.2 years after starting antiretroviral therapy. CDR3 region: CAISGTVNTEAFF. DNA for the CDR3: TGTGCCATCAGCGGGACAGTTAACACTGAAGCTTTCTTT.